This TCR beta chain was captured in a study of regulatory T cells in long-lasting Graves disease. Libraries of TCR beta came from iRepertoire HTBI primers plus Arm-PCR of CDR3 regions. In TCRdb, the multiplex PCR reads were re-called with MiXCR into one record per CDR3 protein. The data contain about 470,000 distinct CDR3 sequences, roughly 20% of them singletons. Stated time point: persistent/refractory GD, antithyroid drugs over 5 years with positive TRAb. RNA from PBMCs was the source of the TCR library. This TCR was sampled from a female donor with Graves disease. The sequenced sample was peripheral blood mononuclear cells (PBMCs), obtained when the disease was refractory, from a patient treated with antithyroid drugs.

The CDR3 sequence is CASSRRPPSGRDPGELFF. The CDR3 bases are TGTGCCAGCAGCCGAAGGCCCCCAAGCGGGAGGGACCCCGGGGAGCTGTTTTTT. This rearrangement joins TRBV7-2 to TRBJ2-2; 10 bases align to TRBD2. The CDR3 contains 18 residues. J lost 6 bases, V lost 5 bases, and 15 bases had no gene match. Per germline, CDR1 SGHTA and CDR2 FQGNSA.